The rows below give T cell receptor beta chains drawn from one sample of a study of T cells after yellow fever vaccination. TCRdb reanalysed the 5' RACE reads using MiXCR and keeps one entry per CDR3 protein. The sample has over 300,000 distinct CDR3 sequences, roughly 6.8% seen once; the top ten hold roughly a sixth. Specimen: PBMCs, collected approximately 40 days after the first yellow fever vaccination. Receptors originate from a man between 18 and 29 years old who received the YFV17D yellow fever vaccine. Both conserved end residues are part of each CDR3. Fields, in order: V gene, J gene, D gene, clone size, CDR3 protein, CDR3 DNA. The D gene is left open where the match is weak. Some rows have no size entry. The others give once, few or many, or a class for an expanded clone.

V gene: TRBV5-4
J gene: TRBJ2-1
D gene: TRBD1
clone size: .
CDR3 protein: CASSPPDRVGYNEQFF
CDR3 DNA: TGTGCCAGCAGCCCACCGGACAGGGTAGGGTACAATGAGCAGTTCTTC

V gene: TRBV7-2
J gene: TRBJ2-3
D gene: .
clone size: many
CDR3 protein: CASSLERTSSSTDTQYF
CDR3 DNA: TGTGCCAGCAGCCTCGAGAGGACCTCATCTAGCACAGATACGCAGTATTTT

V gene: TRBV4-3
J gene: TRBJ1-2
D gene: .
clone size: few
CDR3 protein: CASSQDIGRGRDGYTF
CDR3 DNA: TGCGCCAGCAGCCAAGATATCGGCAGGGGCAGGGATGGCTACACCTTC

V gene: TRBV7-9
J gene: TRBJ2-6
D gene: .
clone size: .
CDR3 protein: CASIIRLGGANVLTF
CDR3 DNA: TGTGCCAGCATCATAAGACTGGGGGGGGCCAACGTCCTGACTTTC

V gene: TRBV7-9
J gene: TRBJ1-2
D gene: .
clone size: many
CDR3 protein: CASSLKNGGGVYTF
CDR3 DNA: TGTGCCAGCAGCTTAAAGAACGGGGGGGGAGTCTACACCTTC

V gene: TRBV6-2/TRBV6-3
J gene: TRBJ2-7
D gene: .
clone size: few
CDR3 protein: CASSHTYEQYF
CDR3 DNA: TGTGCCAGCAGTCATACCTACGAGCAGTACTTC

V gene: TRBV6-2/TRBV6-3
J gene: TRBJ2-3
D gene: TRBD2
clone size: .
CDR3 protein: CASSPLETSAYTDTQYF
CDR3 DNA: TGTGCCAGCAGTCCCCTCGAGACTAGCGCGTACACAGATACGCAGTATTTT

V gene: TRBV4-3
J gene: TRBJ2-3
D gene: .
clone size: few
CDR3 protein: CASSQDRPDTQYF
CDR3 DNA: TGCGCCAGCAGCCAAGATCGGCCAGATACGCAGTATTTT

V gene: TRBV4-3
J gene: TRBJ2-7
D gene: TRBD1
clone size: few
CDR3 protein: CASSQEGQGDRRYF
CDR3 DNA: TGCGCCAGCAGCCAAGAGGGACAGGGGGATCGAAGGTACTTC

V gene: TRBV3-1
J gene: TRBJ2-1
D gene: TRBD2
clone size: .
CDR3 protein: CASTPGTSGTSSYNEQFF
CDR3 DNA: TGTGCCTCCACCCCAGGGACTAGCGGGACGAGCTCCTACAATGAGCAGTTCTTC

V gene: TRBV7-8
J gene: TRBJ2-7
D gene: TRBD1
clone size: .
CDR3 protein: CASSGDRAYEQYF
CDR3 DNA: TGTGCCAGCAGCGGGGACAGAGCTTACGAGCAGTACTTC

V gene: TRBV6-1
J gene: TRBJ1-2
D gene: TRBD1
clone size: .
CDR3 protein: CASSATGTGAYGYTF
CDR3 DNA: TGTGCCAGCAGTGCTACCGGGACAGGGGCATATGGCTACACCTTC

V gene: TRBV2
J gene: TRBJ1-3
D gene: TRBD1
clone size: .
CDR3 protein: CARRDRGPLFSGNTIYF
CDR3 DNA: TGTGCCAGACGGGACAGGGGTCCCCTTTTCTCTGGAAACACCATATATTTT

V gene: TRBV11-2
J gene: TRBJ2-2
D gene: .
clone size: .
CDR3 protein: CASSSGRGFASGTGDLFF
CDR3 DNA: TGTGCCAGCAGCTCCGGCCGAGGTTTTGCCTCGGGGACCGGGGACCTGTTTTTT

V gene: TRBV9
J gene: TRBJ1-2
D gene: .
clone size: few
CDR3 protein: CASSVASETNYGYTF
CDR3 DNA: TGTGCCAGCAGCGTAGCTTCGGAGACTAACTATGGCTACACCTTC

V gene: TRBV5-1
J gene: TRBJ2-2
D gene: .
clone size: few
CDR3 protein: CASRTSGRGVSGELFF
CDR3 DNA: TGCGCCAGCAGGACCTCGGGACGAGGGGTCTCCGGGGAGCTGTTTTTT

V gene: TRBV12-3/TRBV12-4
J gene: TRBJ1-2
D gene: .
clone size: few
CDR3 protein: CASSLIPDHYGYTF
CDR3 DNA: TGTGCCAGCAGTTTAATTCCGGACCACTATGGCTACACCTTC